The text below deals with one T cell receptor beta chain. What it binds is unknown. The data derive from a study of shared clonotypes between healthy human individuals. Study-wide results and limits: In general, naive subsets displayed greater estimated richness than memory subsets did.

Germline V lookup: CDR1 LGHNA, CDR2 YSLEER. V lost 1 base and J 0 bases, leaving 3 bases between the germline ends. The CDR3 has 14 residues. Libraries were prepared by immunoSEQ multiplex PCR; TCRdb keeps only in-frame clonotypes and omits some of them. In the table there are roughly 1,100,000 clones, roughly 70% of which are singletons. The clonotype was recovered from a man aged 18 to 30 in good health. The genes are TRBV4-3 and TRBJ1-4; D remains ambiguous. Sequencing was performed on memory CD4+ T cells sorted from blood. The subset denotes: CD45RA-negative fraction. Here the CDR3 DNA reads TGCGCCAGCAGCCAAGCCTCAACTAATGAAAAACTGTTTTTT. Protein sequence: CASSQASTNEKLFF.